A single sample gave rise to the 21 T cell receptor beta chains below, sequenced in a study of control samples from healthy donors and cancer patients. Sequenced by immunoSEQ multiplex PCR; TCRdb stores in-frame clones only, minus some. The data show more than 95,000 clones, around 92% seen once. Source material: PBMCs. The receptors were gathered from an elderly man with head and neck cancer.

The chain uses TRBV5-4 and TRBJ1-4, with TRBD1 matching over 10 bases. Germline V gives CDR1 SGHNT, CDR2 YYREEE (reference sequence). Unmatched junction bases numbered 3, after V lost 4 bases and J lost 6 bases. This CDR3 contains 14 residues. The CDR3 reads CASSADRGYEKLFF. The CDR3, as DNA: TGTGCCAGCAGCGCGGACAGGGGGTATGAAAAACTGTTTTTT.

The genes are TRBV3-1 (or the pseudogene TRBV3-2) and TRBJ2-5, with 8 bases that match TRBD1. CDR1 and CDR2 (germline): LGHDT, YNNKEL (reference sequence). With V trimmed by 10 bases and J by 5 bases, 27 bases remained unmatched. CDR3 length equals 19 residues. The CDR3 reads CATHQCTWLDRGAGETQYF. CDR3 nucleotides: TGTGCCACACACCAATGTACTTGGCTAGACAGGGGCGCGGGGGAGACCCAGTACTTC.

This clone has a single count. This chain's CDR3 is CASSFGAVNTEAFF. The CDR3 nucleotides read TGTGCCAGCAGCTTTGGGGCGGTGAACACTGAAGCTTTCTTT. The chain employs TRBV7-2 and TRBJ1-1, with TRBD1 as a possible D gene (5 bases). The germline CDR1 and CDR2 sequences are SGHTA and FQGNSA. CDR3 length: 14 residues. Trimming removed 3 bases from V and 0 bases from J, with 8 bases in between.

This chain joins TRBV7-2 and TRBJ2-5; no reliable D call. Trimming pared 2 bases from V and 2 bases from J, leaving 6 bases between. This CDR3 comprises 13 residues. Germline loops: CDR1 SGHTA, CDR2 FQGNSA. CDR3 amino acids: CASSLRQQETQYF. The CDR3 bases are TGTGCCAGCAGCTTACGCCAGCAAGAGACCCAGTACTTC. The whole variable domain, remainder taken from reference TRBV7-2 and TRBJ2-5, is GAGVSQSPSNKVTEKGKDVELRCDPISGHTALYWYRQSLGQGLEFLIYFQGNSAPDKSGLPSDRFSAERTGGSVSTLTIQRTQQEDSAVYLCASSLRQQETQYFGPGTRLLVL.

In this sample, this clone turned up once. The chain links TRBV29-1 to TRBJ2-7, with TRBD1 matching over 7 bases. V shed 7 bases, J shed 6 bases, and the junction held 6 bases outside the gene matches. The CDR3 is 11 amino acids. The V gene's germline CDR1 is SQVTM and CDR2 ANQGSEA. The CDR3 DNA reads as TGCAGCGGTCTACAGGGGCTCGAGCAGTACTTC. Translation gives CSGLQGLEQYF.

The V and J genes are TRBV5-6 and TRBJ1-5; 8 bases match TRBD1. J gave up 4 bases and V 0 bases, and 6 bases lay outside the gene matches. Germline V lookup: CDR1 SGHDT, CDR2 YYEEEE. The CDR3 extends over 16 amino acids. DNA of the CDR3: TGTGCCAGCAGCTTGGGGACAGGGAGGGAAAATCAGCCCCAGCATTTT. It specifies CASSLGTGRENQPQHF.

This chain's CDR3 is CASSSLPGSSETQYF. In DNA form, the CDR3 reads TGTGCCAGCTCATCTCTACCCGGGAGTTCGGAGACCCAGTACTTC. The genes are TRBV18 and TRBJ2-5; D is possibly TRBD2 (6 bases). CDR1 is KGHSH, CDR2 LQKENI, per germline. V dropped 5 bases and J dropped 5 bases, with 18 bases sitting between them. CDR3 length equals 15 residues.

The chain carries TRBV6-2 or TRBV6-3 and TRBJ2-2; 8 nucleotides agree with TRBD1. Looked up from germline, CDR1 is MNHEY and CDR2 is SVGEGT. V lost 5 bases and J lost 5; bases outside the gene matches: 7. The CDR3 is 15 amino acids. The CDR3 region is CASSQTGARTGELFF. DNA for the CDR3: TGTGCCAGCAGTCAGACAGGGGCGCGTACCGGGGAGCTGTTTTTT.

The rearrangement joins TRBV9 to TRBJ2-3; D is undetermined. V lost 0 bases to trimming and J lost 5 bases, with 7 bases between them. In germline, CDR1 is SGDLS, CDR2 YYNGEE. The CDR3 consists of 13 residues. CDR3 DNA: TGTGCCAGCAGCGTAGCTGTGGGAGATACGCAGTATTTT. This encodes CASSVAVGDTQYF.

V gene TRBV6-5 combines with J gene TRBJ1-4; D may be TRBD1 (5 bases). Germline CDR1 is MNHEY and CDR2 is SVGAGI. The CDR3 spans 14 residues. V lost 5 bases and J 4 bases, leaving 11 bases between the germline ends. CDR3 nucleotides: TGTGCCAGCAGTCCCCGGGACGGTAATGAAAAACTGTTTTTT. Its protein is CASSPRDGNEKLFF.

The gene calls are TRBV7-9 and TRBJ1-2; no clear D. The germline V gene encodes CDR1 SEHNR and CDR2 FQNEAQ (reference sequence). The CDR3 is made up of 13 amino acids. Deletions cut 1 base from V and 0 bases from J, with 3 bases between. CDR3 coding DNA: TGTGCCAGCAGCTTAGAAGCTAACTATGGCTACACCTTC. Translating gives CASSLEANYGYTF.

The CDR3 DNA reads as TGTGCCAGCAGTGGGACAGTTTCCTACGAGCAGTACTTC. This translates into CASSGTVSYEQYF. The chain uses TRBV6-2 or TRBV6-3 and TRBJ2-7; 7 positions agree with TRBD1. The germline CDR1 and CDR2 sequences are MNHEY and SVGEGT. V dropped 5 bases and J dropped 1; count of bases not matched to a gene: 2. CDR3 length equals 13 residues.

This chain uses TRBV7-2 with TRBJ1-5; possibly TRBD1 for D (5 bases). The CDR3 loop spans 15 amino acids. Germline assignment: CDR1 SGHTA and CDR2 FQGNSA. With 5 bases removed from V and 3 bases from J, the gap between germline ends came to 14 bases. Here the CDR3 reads CASSPASTDNQPQHF. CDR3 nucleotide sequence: TGTGCCAGCAGCCCTGCCTCGACAGACAATCAGCCCCAGCATTTT.

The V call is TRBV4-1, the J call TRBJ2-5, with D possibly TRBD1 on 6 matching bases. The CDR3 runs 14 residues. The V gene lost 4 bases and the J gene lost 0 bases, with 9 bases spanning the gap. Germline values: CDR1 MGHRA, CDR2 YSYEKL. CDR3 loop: CASSRGQNQETQYF. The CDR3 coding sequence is TGCGCCAGCAGCCGGGGACAAAACCAAGAGACCCAGTACTTC.

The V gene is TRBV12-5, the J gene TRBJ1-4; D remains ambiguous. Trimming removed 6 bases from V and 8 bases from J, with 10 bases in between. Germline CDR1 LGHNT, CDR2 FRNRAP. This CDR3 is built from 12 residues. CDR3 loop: CASGLGWEKLFF. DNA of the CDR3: TGTGCTAGTGGCCTCGGTTGGGAAAAACTGTTTTTT.

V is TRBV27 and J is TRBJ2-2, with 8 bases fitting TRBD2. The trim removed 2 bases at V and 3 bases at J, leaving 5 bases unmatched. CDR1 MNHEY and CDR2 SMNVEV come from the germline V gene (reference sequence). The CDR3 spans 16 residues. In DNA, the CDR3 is TGTGCCAGCAGTTTAGCGGGACTAGACTACACCGGGGAGCTGTTTTTT. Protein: CASSLAGLDYTGELFF.

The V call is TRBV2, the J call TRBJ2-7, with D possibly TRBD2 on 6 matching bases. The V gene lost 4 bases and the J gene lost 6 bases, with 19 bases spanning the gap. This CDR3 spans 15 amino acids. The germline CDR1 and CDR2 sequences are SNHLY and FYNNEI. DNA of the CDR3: TGTGCCAGCAGTGGTGAAGGACTACCGTCCCCCGAGCAGTACTTC. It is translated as CASSGEGLPSPEQYF. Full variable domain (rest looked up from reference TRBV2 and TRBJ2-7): EPEVTQTPSHQVTQMGQEVILRCVPISNHLYFYWYRQILGQKVEFLVSFYNNEISEKSEIFDDQFSVERPDGSNFTLKIRSTKLEDSAMYFCASSGEGLPSPEQYFGPGTRLTVT.

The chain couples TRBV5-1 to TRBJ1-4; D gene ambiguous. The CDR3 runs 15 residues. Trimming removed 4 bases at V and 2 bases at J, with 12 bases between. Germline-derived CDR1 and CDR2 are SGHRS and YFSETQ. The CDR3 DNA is TGCGCCAGCAGCCCCCGGGGTGGGACTAATGAAAAACTGTTTTTT. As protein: CASSPRGGTNEKLFF.

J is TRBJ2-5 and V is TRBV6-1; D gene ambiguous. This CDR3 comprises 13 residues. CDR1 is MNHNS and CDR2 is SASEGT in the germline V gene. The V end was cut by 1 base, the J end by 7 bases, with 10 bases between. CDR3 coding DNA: TGTGCCAGCAGTGAAGGGTATCGTAGGACCCAGTACTTC. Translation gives CASSEGYRRTQYF.

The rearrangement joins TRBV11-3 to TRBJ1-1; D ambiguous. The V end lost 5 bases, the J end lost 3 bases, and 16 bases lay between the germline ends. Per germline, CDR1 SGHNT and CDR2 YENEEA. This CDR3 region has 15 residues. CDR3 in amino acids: CASSPQGSAYTEAFF. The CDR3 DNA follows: TGTGCCAGCAGCCCCCAAGGATCTGCGTACACTGAAGCTTTCTTT. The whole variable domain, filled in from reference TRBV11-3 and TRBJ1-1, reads EAGVVQSPRYKIIEKKQPVAFWCNPISGHNTLYWYLQNLGQGPELLIRYENEEAVDDSQLPKDRFSAERLKGVDSTLKIQPAELGDSAVYLCASSPQGSAYTEAFFGQGTRLTVV.

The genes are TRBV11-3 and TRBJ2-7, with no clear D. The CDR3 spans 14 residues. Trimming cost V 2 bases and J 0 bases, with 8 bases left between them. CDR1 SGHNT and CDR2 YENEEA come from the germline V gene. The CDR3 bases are TGTGCCAGCAGCTTAATATTCCCCTCCTACGAGCAGTACTTC. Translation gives CASSLIFPSYEQYF.